This entry lists 25 T cell receptor beta chains sequenced from one sample in a study of blood T cell repertoires in COVID-19. Sequencing was performed with immunoSEQ multiplex PCR; in TCRdb, only in-frame clones are kept and a portion is missing. The data hold 150,000 to 200,000 clones, with 75% to 90% observed a single time. Sequenced: peripheral blood. The receptors were gathered from a man aged 65 to 85 with active or convalescent COVID-19.

This clone was seen just once. This sequence joins TRBV7-8 and TRBJ1-2; 10 nucleotides agree with TRBD1. The J segment lost 3 bases and the V segment lost 4 bases, leaving 2 bases of the junction unmatched. The V gene's germline CDR1 is SGHVS and CDR2 FQNEAQ. The CDR3 is made up of 14 amino acids. Written as DNA, the CDR3 is TGTGCCAGCAGCTCCGGACAGGGGGACTATGGCTACACCTTC. Translated: CASSSGQGDYGYTF.

This clone was seen only once. The rearrangement joins TRBV5-6 to TRBJ1-2; D is ambiguous. The CDR3 is made up of 13 amino acids. In germline, CDR1 is SGHDT, CDR2 YYEEEE. Trimming left V 0 bases short and J 4 bases short, with 7 bases between. CDR3 protein: CASSLGHSYGYTF. CDR3 bases: TGTGCCAGCAGCTTGGGACATAGCTATGGCTACACCTTC.

This clone was seen only a few times. J is TRBJ1-3 and V is TRBV30; 8 bases are a match to TRBD1. The CDR3 length is 13 residues. The trim removed 3 bases at V and 2 bases at J, leaving 0 bases unmatched. In germline, CDR1 is GTSNPN, CDR2 SVGIG (reference sequence). The CDR3 loop is CAWRTGAGNTIYF. The CDR3 bases are TGTGCCTGGAGGACAGGGGCTGGAAACACCATATATTTT.

The chain employs TRBV7-2 and TRBJ2-5, with 13 bases identical to TRBD2. CDR1 is SGHTA, CDR2 FQGNSA, per germline. The CDR3 sequence is 16 residues long. Losses at the gene ends were 5 bases for V and 5 bases for J; bases not matched to a gene: 8. The CDR3: CASSPLGLAGAETQYF. Here the CDR3 DNA reads TGTGCCAGCAGCCCCCTAGGACTAGCGGGAGCTGAGACCCAGTACTTC.

This chain uses TRBV5-6 with TRBJ2-5; D call uncertain. Trimming shortened V by 2 bases and J by 2 bases, and 10 bases separated the two germline ends. Germline CDR1 reads SGHDT; CDR2 reads YYEEEE. This CDR3 spans 14 amino acids. CDR3 residues: CASSFRRPQETQYF. In DNA form, the CDR3 reads TGTGCCAGCAGCTTTAGGAGACCTCAAGAGACCCAGTACTTC.

The chain combines TRBV5-1 with TRBJ1-6; unclear D gene. The CDR3 consists of 14 residues. The V gene lost 0 bases and the J gene lost 7 bases, with 8 bases spanning the gap. Germline loops: CDR1 SGHRS, CDR2 YFSETQ. The CDR3 DNA is TGCGCCAGCAGCTTGGGCAGTCAGAATTCACCCCTCCACTTT. It yields the protein CASSLGSQNSPLHF.

The CDR3 protein is CASSPLGQTSGNTIYF. The CDR3 bases are TGTGCCAGCTCACCACTCGGACAGACGTCTGGAAACACCATATATTTT. The chain couples TRBV18 to TRBJ1-3; D is possibly TRBD1 (6 bases). Germline lookup yields CDR1 KGHSH and CDR2 LQKENI. The germline V and J ends were trimmed by 1 base and 1 base, with 11 bases remaining between them. The CDR3 covers 16 residues.

The chain links TRBV27 to TRBJ2-5; D is possibly TRBD2 (5 bases). The CDR3 consists of 13 residues. V lost 8 bases and J lost 2, with 12 bases in between. Germline V lookup: CDR1 MNHEY, CDR2 SMNVEV (reference sequence). As DNA, the CDR3 is TGTGCCAGCCAGACGAGGGTACAAGAGACCCAGTACTTC. Its protein is CASQTRVQETQYF.

This chain joins TRBV19 and TRBJ1-2, with TRBD1 matching over 8 bases. The CDR3 totals 19 residues. The V gene end was trimmed by 5 bases and the J gene end by 0 bases; junction bases not matched to a gene: 17. Germline V lookup: CDR1 LNHDA, CDR2 SQIVND (reference sequence). The CDR3 loop is CASSAERALDRAPNYGYTF. CDR3 sequence (DNA): TGTGCCAGTAGTGCGGAGCGGGCCTTGGACAGGGCCCCTAACTATGGCTACACCTTC.

This clone was picked up one time. The chain has TRBV28 and TRBJ1-4; D perhaps matches TRBD1 (5 bases). The V gene lost 7 bases and the J gene lost 4 bases, with 16 bases spanning the gap. This CDR3 comprises 15 residues. The germline gives CDR1 MDHEN, CDR2 SYDVKM. CDR3 in DNA: TGTGCCAGCACCACCTGGTCGGGGGTTAATGAAAAACTGTTTTTT. It translates to CASTTWSGVNEKLFF.

This chain connects TRBV28 to TRBJ2-1; D is ambiguous. The CDR3 consists of 10 residues. Germline V gene sequence: CDR1 MDHEN, CDR2 SYDVKM. Trimming left V 8 bases short and J 8 bases short, with 7 bases between. CDR3 in DNA: TGTGCCAGCGGTCGGGATGAGCAGTTCTTC. Amino acid sequence: CASGRDEQFF.

The rearrangement uses TRBV6-2 or TRBV6-3 and TRBJ2-7, with TRBD2 as a possible D gene (5 bases). Trimming pared 6 bases from V and 3 bases from J, leaving 9 bases between. The CDR3 runs 12 residues. Germline assignment: CDR1 MNHEY and CDR2 SVGEGT. CDR3 sequence: CASSDRGYEQYF. The CDR3 region has the DNA TGTGCCAGCAGCGACCGGGGCTACGAGCAGTACTTC.

V and J are TRBV6-6 and TRBJ2-1; D perhaps matches TRBD2 (6 bases). CDR3 length: 16 residues. V was clipped by 6 bases and J by 4 bases, with 19 bases between them. From germline, CDR1 is MNHNY and CDR2 SVGAGI (reference sequence). The CDR3 nucleotides are TGTGCCAGCAGATCGCGCGGGACTCCGGGGTACAATGAGCAGTTCTTC. It yields the protein CASRSRGTPGYNEQFF.

J is TRBJ1-1 and V is TRBV12-3 or TRBV12-4; D may be TRBD1 (5 bases). The CDR3 loop spans 11 amino acids. The germline V and J ends were trimmed by 8 bases and 10 bases, with 14 bases remaining between them. The CDR3 loop is CASGPGHIAFF. In DNA form, the CDR3 reads TGTGCCAGCGGTCCTGGACATATAGCTTTCTTT.

The rearrangement joins TRBV7-9 to TRBJ2-1, with 9 bases that match TRBD2. J gave up 6 bases and V 5 bases, and 8 bases lay outside the gene matches. The V gene's germline CDR1 is SEHNR and CDR2 FQNEAQ (reference sequence). This CDR3 spans 15 amino acids. The CDR3 nucleotides read TGTGCCAGCAGCAACCCTAGCGGGATGTTCAATGAGCAGTTCTTC. It specifies CASSNPSGMFNEQFF.

V usage is TRBV27 and J usage is TRBJ1-6, with 7 bases lining up with TRBD1. This CDR3 region has 14 residues. Per germline, CDR1 MNHEY and CDR2 SMNVEV (reference sequence). After removal of 5 bases from V and 7 bases from J, the junction contained 5 bases not matched to a gene. The CDR3 loop reads CASSLGQTNSPLHF. The CDR3 DNA reads as TGTGCCAGCAGTCTGGGACAGACAAATTCACCCCTCCACTTT.

This clone was seen only once. The V and J genes are TRBV19 and TRBJ2-1; D is possibly TRBD2 (6 bases). The V gene lost 7 bases and the J gene lost 0 bases, with 16 bases spanning the gap. The CDR3 extends over 16 amino acids. Germline values: CDR1 LNHDA, CDR2 SQIVND (reference sequence). The CDR3 DNA reads as TGTGCCAGTATCGGTCGCGGGGCCAGCTCCTACAATGAGCAGTTCTTC. Encoded protein: CASIGRGASSYNEQFF.

Only one count was recorded for this clone. The rearrangement uses TRBV18 and TRBJ1-5; no clear D. The germline V gene encodes CDR1 KGHSH and CDR2 LQKENI. Trimming left V 3 bases short and J 0 bases short, with 15 bases between. The CDR3 covers 17 residues. The CDR3 bases are TGTGCCAGCTCACCCGTCAACCCAGGAGGTAGCAATCAGCCCCAGCATTTT. Protein sequence: CASSPVNPGGSNQPQHF.

A single count supports this clone. J is TRBJ2-7 and V is TRBV3-1 (or the pseudogene TRBV3-2); 7 positions match TRBD2. The CDR3 extends over 14 amino acids. The ends lost 7 bases at V and 4 bases at J; junction bases unmatched: 10. In germline, CDR1 is LGHDT, CDR2 YNNKEL (reference sequence). The CDR3 DNA follows: TGTGCCAGCACCGTTGGGGGGGGTACGTACGAGCAGTACTTC. Protein product: CASTVGGGTYEQYF.

The chain carries TRBV6-5 and TRBJ2-7; tentative D call: TRBD2 (6 bases). CDR1 and CDR2 from the germline V gene are MNHEY and SVGAGI. The CDR3 sequence is 15 residues long. V gave up 3 bases and J gave up 4 bases, with 16 bases separating them. The chain's CDR3 is CASSYRSSGQYEQYF. CDR3 in DNA: TGTGCCAGCAGTTATAGATCCAGCGGGCAGTACGAGCAGTACTTC.

This sequence joins TRBV6-2 or TRBV6-3 and TRBJ1-2; 12 bases fit TRBD1. This CDR3 contains 16 residues. V lost 0 bases and J lost 2; bases outside the gene matches: 1. Germline CDR1 is MNHEY and CDR2 is SVGEGT. This CDR3 is CASSYSGTGGNYGYTF. CDR3 nucleotide sequence: TGTGCCAGCAGTTACTCCGGGACAGGGGGCAACTATGGCTACACCTTC.

The V gene is TRBV28, the J gene TRBJ1-4; possible D gene TRBD1, 5 bases. This CDR3 contains 14 residues. The ends were cut back, 3 bases at V and 7 bases at J, with 12 bases in the middle. From germline, CDR1 is MDHEN and CDR2 SYDVKM. CDR3 residues: CASSLAGFSEKLFF. In DNA, the CDR3 is TGTGCCAGCAGTTTGGCAGGGTTTTCTGAAAAACTGTTTTTT.

V usage is TRBV7-9 and J usage is TRBJ1-5; 7 nucleotides agree with TRBD1. With V trimmed by 3 bases and J by 4 bases, 6 bases remained unmatched. CDR1 is SEHNR and CDR2 is FQNEAQ in the germline V gene (reference sequence). This CDR3 has 15 amino acids. For the CDR3, the DNA is TGTGCCAGCAGCTTGGAGGGGGCTGGGAATCAGCCCCAGCATTTT. Translation gives CASSLEGAGNQPQHF.

The chain has TRBV29-1 and TRBJ2-3; no reliable D call. The germline V gene encodes CDR1 SQVTM and CDR2 ANQGSEA. Between the trimmed V and J ends, which lost 4 bases and 6 bases, there was a span of 5 bases. The length of the CDR3 is 10 residues. The CDR3 is CSVVRDTQYF. The CDR3 DNA sequence: TGCAGCGTTGTCCGTGATACGCAGTATTTT.

The chain carries TRBV9 and TRBJ2-1; 7 bases are a match to TRBD2. Germline assignment: CDR1 SGDLS and CDR2 YYNGEE. The CDR3 contains 14 residues. J lost 7 bases, V lost 0 bases, and 4 bases had no gene match. CDR3 in DNA: TGTGCCAGCAGCGTAGCTCACGGGGGGAATGAGCAGTTCTTC. As protein: CASSVAHGGNEQFF.